Sequencing of this T cell receptor (beta chain) was carried out in a study of shared clonotypes between healthy human individuals. The CDR3 has 16 amino acids. V trimming: 3 bases; J trimming: 7 bases; junction bases outside the gene matches: 10. Germline CDR1 SGHRS, CDR2 YFSETQ. Sequencing was performed with immunoSEQ multiplex PCR; in TCRdb, only in-frame clones are kept and a portion is missing. The table lists around 990,000 clones, about 72% of them singletons, with 0.85% to 1% in the top ten. This chain joins TRBV5-1 and TRBJ2-2; 9 bases agree with TRBD2. The TCR sequence derives from a man younger than 35 in good health. Some clones in this sample may be carry-over from other donors' samples. The sequencing input was memory CD4+ T cells from PBMCs. Subset reported: CD45RA-negative fraction. The CDR3 protein is CASSSRTGTSFGELFF. CDR3 in DNA: TGCGCCAGCAGCTCCCGAACCGGGACTAGCTTCGGGGAGCTGTTTTTT.